This TCR beta chain comes out of a study of T cell responses to AZD1222 COVID-19 vaccine. Across the whole study: Recipients boosted at about 4 weeks or about 12 weeks are pooled. Whole-study findings and limits: It should be noted that donors were predominantly white British and more often female, and clonal diversity was possibly underestimated. Baseline antibody screening turned up just five to seven seropositive AZD1222 recipients. Among spike-specific TCRs, nearly half reportedly target unmutated variant regions.

Profiling relied on immunoSEQ multiplex PCR, and the TCRdb table lists in-frame clones only, not all of them. The sample has 97,000 or so clones; approximately 84% are singletons. V dropped 6 bases and J dropped 6 bases, with 14 bases sitting between them. CDR3 length: 13 amino acids. Comment on this clone: Its matching antigen is unknown.

This receptor was obtained from an adult in good health. The sequencing used peripheral blood, collected on day 0 of AZD1222 vaccination. The chain joins TRBV12-3 or TRBV12-4 to TRBJ1-1, with a weak D call TRBD1 (6 bases). The CDR3, as DNA: TGTGCCAGCAGAGCACAGGGTTGGGCTGAAGCTTTCTTT. Translated: CASRAQGWAEAFF.